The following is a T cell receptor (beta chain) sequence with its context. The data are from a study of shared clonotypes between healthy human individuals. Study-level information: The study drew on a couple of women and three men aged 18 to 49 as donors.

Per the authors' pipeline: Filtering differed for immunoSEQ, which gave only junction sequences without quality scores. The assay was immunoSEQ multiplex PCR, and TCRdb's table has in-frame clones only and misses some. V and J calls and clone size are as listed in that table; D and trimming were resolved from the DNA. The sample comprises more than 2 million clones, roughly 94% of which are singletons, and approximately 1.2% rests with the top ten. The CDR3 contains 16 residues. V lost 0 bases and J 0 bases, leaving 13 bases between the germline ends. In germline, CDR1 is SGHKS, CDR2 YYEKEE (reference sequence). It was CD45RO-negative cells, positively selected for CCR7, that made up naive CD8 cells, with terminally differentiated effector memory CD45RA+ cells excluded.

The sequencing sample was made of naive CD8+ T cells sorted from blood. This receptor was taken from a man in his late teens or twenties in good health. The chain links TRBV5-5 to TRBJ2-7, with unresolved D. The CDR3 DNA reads TGTGCCAGCAGCTTGGCCGACCCCTCCCCCTCCTACGAGCAGTACTTC. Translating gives CASSLADPSPSYEQYF.